This TCR beta chain was documented in a study of tumor-infiltrating lymphocytes in primary liver carcinoma. About the study: There were tumors of stage T1-T3 N0M0, each 4.2 to 10 cm across.

This clonotype was counted a single time. Its matching antigen is unknown. Trimming pared 4 bases from V and 3 bases from J, leaving 10 bases between. This CDR3 has 13 residues. CDR1 SGHRS and CDR2 YFSETQ come from the germline V gene. Germline DNA was also extracted, while the blood RNA originated from unsorted whole blood. Study conclusions and caveats: Tumor-adjacent and tumor-blood pairs showed less overlap than tumor region pairs. Top-250-clone fractions were significantly higher in tumors than in blood (p = 0.039).

From 450 to 550 ng total RNA, TCR beta cDNA was generated with a primer in the constant region. ARM-PCR, slightly modified, supplied the TCR beta libraries through three nested multiplex PCR rounds. Two initial PCR rounds of around 9 cycles each paired TRBV1-TRBV30 forward primers with a C-beta reverse primer. A single record per CDR3 protein comes from TCRdb applying MiXCR to the multiplex PCR reads. Of about 180,000 distinct CDR3 sequences listed, roughly three fifths are singletons. The clonotype comes from a man in his forties or fifties with primary liver carcinoma and hepatitis B virus infection. The genes are TRBV5-1 and TRBJ2-5; possible D gene TRBD2, 6 bases. Sequencing was performed on peripheral blood. The CDR3 DNA is TGCGCCAGCAGCCTTGTAGCGGAAGAGACCCAGTACTTC. It yields the protein CASSLVAEETQYF.